These 15 T cell receptor beta chains share one sample of origin, sequenced in a study of blood T cell repertoires in COVID-19. Some clones are missing from TCRdb's copy, which holds only in-frame ones; the method was immunoSEQ multiplex PCR. Among about 170,000 clones listed, 85% were seen once. The sequenced sample was peripheral blood. Receptor source: an elderly woman with COVID-19, enrolled during active disease.

The chain links TRBV21-1 to TRBJ1-2; TRBD1, the table's D call, was not compared with the DNA. TRBV21-1 corresponds to a pseudogene. The CDR3 consists of 19 residues. The CDR3 DNA reads as TGTGCCAGCAGCACTTCCCAGGGACAGCAAGGGGGACGTAACTATGGCTACACCTTC. It codes for CASSTSQGQQGGRNYGYTF.

In nucleotides, the CDR3 is TGTGCCAGCGGGGACAGAGTCAATCAGCCCCAGCATTTT. Translated, it gives CASGDRVNQPQHF. This chain joins TRBV2 and TRBJ1-5, with 7 bases aligning to TRBD1. Germline V CDR1 and CDR2: SNHLY, FYNNEI. The CDR3 contains 13 residues. The J segment lost 3 bases and the V segment lost 8 bases, leaving 4 bases of the junction unmatched. Variable domain in full (rest from reference TRBV2 and TRBJ1-5): EPEVTQTPSHQVTQMGQEVILRCVPISNHLYFYWYRQILGQKVEFLVSFYNNEISEKSEIFDDQFSVERPDGSNFTLKIRSTKLEDSAMYFCASGDRVNQPQHFGDGTRLSIL.

The rearrangement links TRBV25-1 to TRBJ1-2; D uncertain. The germline V and J ends were trimmed by 3 bases and 4 bases, with 15 bases remaining between them. Germline V gives CDR1 MGHDK, CDR2 SYGVNS. The CDR3 extends over 15 amino acids. The CDR3 sequence: CASSDNPGSGYGYTF. CDR3 DNA sequence: TGTGCCAGCAGTGACAACCCGGGGTCTGGCTATGGCTACACCTTC.

The chain has TRBV5-1 and TRBJ1-4; the match to TRBD1 covers 9 bases. Germline assignment: CDR1 SGHRS and CDR2 YFSETQ. The V gene end was trimmed by 4 bases and the J gene end by 8 bases; junction bases not matched to a gene: 15. The CDR3 length is 17 residues. The CDR3 spells CASSHTSTGGGSEKLFF. In DNA, the CDR3 is TGCGCCAGCAGCCACACCTCGACAGGGGGTGGTAGCGAAAAACTGTTTTTT.

The rearrangement uses TRBV2 and TRBJ2-1, with no clear D. Germline CDR1 reads SNHLY; CDR2 reads FYNNEI. The CDR3 is 11 residues long. The V end lost 3 bases, the J end lost 9 bases, and 6 bases lay between the germline ends. This CDR3 is CASSDFIEQFF. CDR3 nucleotide sequence: TGTGCCAGCAGTGATTTCATTGAGCAGTTCTTC.

The V gene is TRBV7-9, the J gene TRBJ1-1; weak D call: TRBD1 (5 bases). The V gene's germline CDR1 is SEHNR and CDR2 FQNEAQ (reference sequence). V was shortened by 6 bases and J by 2 bases, with 10 bases between the two germline ends. The CDR3 has 13 amino acids. The CDR3 is CASSRDLNTEAFF. CDR3 sequence (DNA): TGTGCCAGCAGTCGGGACTTAAACACTGAAGCTTTCTTT.

Relative to its sample, this clone is medium-sized. At one of its ends the junction is not consistent with the germline gene, which may arise from a read error. V gene TRBV7-7 combines with J gene TRBJ2-7, with 8 bases aligning to TRBD1. Germline V gene lookup returns CDR1 SSHAT and CDR2 FNYEAQ (reference sequence). The CDR3 consists of 15 residues. The CDR3 here is CASSLEQGGHYEQYF. The CDR3 bases are TGTGCTAGCAGCTTAGAACAGGGGGGCCACTACGAGCAGTACTTC.

The chain uses TRBV2 and TRBJ1-3; D is unresolved. In germline, CDR1 is SNHLY, CDR2 FYNNEI. The CDR3 sequence is 13 residues long. The V gene lost 8 bases and the J gene lost 2 bases, with 10 bases spanning the gap. CDR3 nucleotides: TGTGCCAGCCTTGTCGAGCCTGGAAACACCATATATTTT. This translates into CASLVEPGNTIYF. The complete variable domain, with remaining parts taken from reference TRBV2 and TRBJ1-3, reads EPEVTQTPSHQVTQMGQEVILRCVPISNHLYFYWYRQILGQKVEFLVSFYNNEISEKSEIFDDQFSVERPDGSNFTLKIRSTKLEDSAMYFCASLVEPGNTIYFGEGSWLTVV.

The chain couples TRBV5-4 to TRBJ1-1; D remains unclear. CDR1 SGHNT and CDR2 YYREEE come from the germline V gene (reference sequence). V was cut by 4 bases and J by 0 bases, with 7 bases left in between. The CDR3 loop spans 13 amino acids. The CDR3 reads CASSADMNTEAFF. CDR3 nucleotides: TGTGCCAGCAGCGCCGACATGAACACTGAAGCTTTCTTT.

CDR3 in amino acids: CASTGQQGARGYTF. For the CDR3, the DNA is TGTGCCAGCACCGGGCAACAGGGGGCGCGTGGCTACACCTTC. This chain joins TRBV21-1 and TRBJ1-2; the DNA was not compared with TRBD1, the D call given in the table. TRBV21-1 is a known pseudogene. CDR3 size: 14 residues.

The V call is TRBV6-1, the J call TRBJ2-7; 10 bases match TRBD1. CDR3 length: 16 residues. The junction had 9 bases not matched to a gene; V was cut back by 3 bases and J by 4 bases. Germline CDR1 reads MNHNS; CDR2 reads SASEGT. CDR3 DNA sequence: TGTGCCAGCAGTGACGCCGGGACAGGGGCACCTTACGAGCAGTACTTC. This translates into CASSDAGTGAPYEQYF.

This clone was found a few times. The genes are TRBV28 and TRBJ2-7; 8 bases match TRBD1. The CDR3 consists of 15 residues. With V trimmed by 2 bases and J by 5 bases, 8 bases remained unmatched. Germline values: CDR1 MDHEN, CDR2 SYDVKM. CDR3 protein: CASSLVDRGRDEQYF. CDR3 DNA: TGTGCCAGCAGTTTAGTCGACAGGGGTAGGGACGAGCAGTACTTC. The full variable domain, rest sourced from reference TRBV28 and TRBJ2-7, is DVKVTQSSRYLVKRTGEKVFLECVQDMDHENMFWYRQDPGLGLRLIYFSYDVKMKEKGDIPEGYSVSREKKERFSLILESASTNQTSMYLCASSLVDRGRDEQYFGPGTRLTVT.

This rearrangement joins TRBV2 to TRBJ2-1, with 14 bases matching TRBD2. The CDR3 consists of 18 residues. Germline V lookup: CDR1 SNHLY, CDR2 FYNNEI. Germline trimming cut 8 bases from V and 0 bases from J; bases unmatched to any gene: 9. CDR3 loop: CASLHPGTSGSSYNEQFF. CDR3 nucleotides: TGTGCCAGCCTGCATCCCGGGACTAGCGGGAGCTCCTACAATGAGCAGTTCTTC.

The DNA of the CDR3 is TGTGCCAGCAGCCAAGAGGCGGGGGAAACAGATACGCAGTATTTT. Amino acid sequence: CASSQEAGETDTQYF. The rearrangement uses TRBV3-1 (or the pseudogene TRBV3-2) and TRBJ2-3, with 7 bases matching TRBD2. The trim removed 0 bases at V and 3 bases at J, leaving 3 bases unmatched. This CDR3 has 15 amino acids. CDR1 LGHDT and CDR2 YNNKEL come from the germline V gene (reference sequence).

The chain uses TRBV7-9 and TRBJ1-1; D is ambiguous. CDR3 length: 14 residues. V was trimmed by 2 bases and J by 5 bases, leaving 12 bases between them. CDR1 and CDR2 from the germline V gene are SEHNR and FQNEAQ (reference sequence). CDR3 residues: CASSLRGLETEAFF. CDR3 DNA sequence: TGTGCCAGCAGCTTACGAGGGCTGGAGACTGAAGCTTTCTTT.